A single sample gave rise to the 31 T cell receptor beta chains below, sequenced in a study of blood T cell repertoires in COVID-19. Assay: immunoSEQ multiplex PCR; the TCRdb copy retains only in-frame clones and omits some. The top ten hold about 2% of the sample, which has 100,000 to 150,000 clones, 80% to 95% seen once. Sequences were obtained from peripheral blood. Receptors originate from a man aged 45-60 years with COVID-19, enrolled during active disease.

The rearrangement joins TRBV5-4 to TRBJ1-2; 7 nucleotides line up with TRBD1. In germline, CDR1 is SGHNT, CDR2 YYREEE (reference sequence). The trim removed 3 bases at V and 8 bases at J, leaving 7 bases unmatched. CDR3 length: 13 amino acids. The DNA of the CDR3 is TGTGCCAGCAGCTCGACAGGGACGATCGGCTACACCTTC. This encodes CASSSTGTIGYTF.

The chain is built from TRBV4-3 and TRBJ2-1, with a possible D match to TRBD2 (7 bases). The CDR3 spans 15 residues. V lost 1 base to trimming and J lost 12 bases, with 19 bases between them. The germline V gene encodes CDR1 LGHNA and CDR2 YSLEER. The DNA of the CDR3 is TGCGCCAGCAGCCAAGGACCAGCGGGGATACAGGGGCAGTTCTTC. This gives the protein CASSQGPAGIQGQFF.

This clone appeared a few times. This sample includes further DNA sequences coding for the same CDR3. The CDR3 nucleotides are TGTGCCAGCAGCCAAGATCTTTTGGGCGGCTACACCTTC. It codes for CASSQDLLGGYTF. The chain combines TRBV3-1 (or the pseudogene TRBV3-2) with TRBJ1-2; D is unclear. The CDR3 sequence is 13 residues long. The germline CDR1 and CDR2 sequences are LGHDT and YNNKEL (reference sequence). The germline V and J ends were trimmed by 0 bases and 8 bases, with 10 bases remaining between them.

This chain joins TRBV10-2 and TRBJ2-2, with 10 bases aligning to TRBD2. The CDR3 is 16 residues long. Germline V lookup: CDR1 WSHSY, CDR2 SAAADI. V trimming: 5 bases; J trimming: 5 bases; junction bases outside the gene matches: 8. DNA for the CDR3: TGCGCCAGCAGTCGACTAGCGGGCTCGGCGACCGGGGAGCTGTTTTTT. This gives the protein CASSRLAGSATGELFF.

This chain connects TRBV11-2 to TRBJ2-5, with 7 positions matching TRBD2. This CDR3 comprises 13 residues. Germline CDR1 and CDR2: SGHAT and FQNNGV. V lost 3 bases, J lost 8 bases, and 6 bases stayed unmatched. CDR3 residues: CASSFRGSYTQYF. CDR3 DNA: TGTGCCAGCAGCTTCCGCGGGAGTTATACCCAGTACTTC. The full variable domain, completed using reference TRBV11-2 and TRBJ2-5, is EAGVAQSPRYKIIEKRQSVAFWCNPISGHATLYWYQQILGQGPKLLIQFQNNGVVDDSQLPKDRFSAERLKGVDSTLKIQPAKLEDSAVYLCASSFRGSYTQYFGPGTRLLVL.

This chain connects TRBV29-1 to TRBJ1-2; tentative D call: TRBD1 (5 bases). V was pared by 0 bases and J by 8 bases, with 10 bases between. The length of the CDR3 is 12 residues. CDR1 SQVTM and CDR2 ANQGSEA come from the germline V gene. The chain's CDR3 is CSVEEAGQGYTF. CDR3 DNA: TGCAGCGTTGAAGAAGCAGGGCAAGGCTACACCTTC.

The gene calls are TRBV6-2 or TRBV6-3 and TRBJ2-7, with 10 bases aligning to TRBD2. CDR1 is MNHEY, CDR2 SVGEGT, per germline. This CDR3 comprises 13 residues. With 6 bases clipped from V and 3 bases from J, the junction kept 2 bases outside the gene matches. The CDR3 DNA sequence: TGTGCCAGCAGCCGGACTAGCGGCTACGAGCAGTACGTC. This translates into CASSRTSGYEQYV.

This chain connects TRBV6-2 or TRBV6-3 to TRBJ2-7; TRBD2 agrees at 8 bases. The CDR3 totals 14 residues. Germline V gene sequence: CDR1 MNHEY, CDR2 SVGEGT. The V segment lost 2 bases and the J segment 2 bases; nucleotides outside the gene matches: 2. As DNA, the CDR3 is TGTGCCAGCAGTTACACTAGCGGTCCCTACGAGCAGTACTTC. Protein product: CASSYTSGPYEQYF.

In DNA form, the CDR3 reads TGTGCCAGTAGTATATCCACAGGGTTGAACACTGAAGCTTTCTTT. Protein product: CASSISTGLNTEAFF. The rearrangement joins TRBV19 to TRBJ1-1; a possible D gene is TRBD1 (6 bases). Germline V gene sequence: CDR1 LNHDA, CDR2 SQIVND (reference sequence). The CDR3 runs to 15 residues. V gave up 2 bases and J gave up 0 bases, with 10 bases separating them.

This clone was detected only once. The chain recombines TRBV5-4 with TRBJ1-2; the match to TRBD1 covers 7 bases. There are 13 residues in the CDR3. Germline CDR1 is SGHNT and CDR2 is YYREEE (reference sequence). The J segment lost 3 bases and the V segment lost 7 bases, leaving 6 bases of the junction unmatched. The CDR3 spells CASGAGTDYGYTF. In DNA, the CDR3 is TGTGCCAGCGGCGCCGGGACAGACTATGGCTACACCTTC.

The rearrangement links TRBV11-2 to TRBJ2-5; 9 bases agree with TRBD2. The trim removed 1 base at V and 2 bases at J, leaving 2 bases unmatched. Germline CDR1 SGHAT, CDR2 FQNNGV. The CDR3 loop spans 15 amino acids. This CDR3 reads CASSLGAGGQETQYF. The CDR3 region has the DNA TGTGCCAGCAGCTTAGGGGCGGGGGGGCAAGAGACCCAGTACTTC.

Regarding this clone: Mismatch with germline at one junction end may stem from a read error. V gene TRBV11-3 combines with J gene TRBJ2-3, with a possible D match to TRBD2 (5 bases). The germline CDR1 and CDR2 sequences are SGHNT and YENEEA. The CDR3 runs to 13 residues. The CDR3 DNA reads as TGTGCCAGCAGCTTAGAGCCCCTCGGGGTAAAGAATTTT. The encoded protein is CASSLEPLGVKNF.

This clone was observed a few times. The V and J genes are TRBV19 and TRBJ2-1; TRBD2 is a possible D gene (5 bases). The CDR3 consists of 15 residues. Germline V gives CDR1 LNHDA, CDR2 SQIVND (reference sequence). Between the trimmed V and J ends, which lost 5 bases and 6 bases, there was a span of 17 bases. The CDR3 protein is CASSFNGILGNEQFF. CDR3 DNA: TGTGCCAGTAGTTTTAACGGGATCTTAGGCAATGAGCAGTTCTTC.

In DNA form, the CDR3 reads TGCAGCGCGTCGGGGGTAGAGGAGACCCAGTACTTC. Translating gives CSASGVEETQYF. The chain combines TRBV29-1 with TRBJ2-5; D perhaps matches TRBD2 (6 bases). CDR1 and CDR2 from the germline V gene are SQVTM and ANQGSEA. The CDR3 has 12 residues. V was pared by 7 bases and J by 5 bases, with 14 bases between.

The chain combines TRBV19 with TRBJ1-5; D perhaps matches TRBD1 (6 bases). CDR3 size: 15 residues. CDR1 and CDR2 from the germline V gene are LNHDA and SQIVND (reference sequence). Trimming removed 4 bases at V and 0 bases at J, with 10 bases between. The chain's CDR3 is CASSKSGVSNQPQHF. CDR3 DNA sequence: TGTGCCAGTAGTAAATCAGGGGTTAGCAATCAGCCCCAGCATTTT.

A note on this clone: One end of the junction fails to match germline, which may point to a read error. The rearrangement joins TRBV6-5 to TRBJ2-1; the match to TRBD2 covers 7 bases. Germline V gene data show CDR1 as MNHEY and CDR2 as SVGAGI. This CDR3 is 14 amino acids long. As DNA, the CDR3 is TGTGCCAGCAGACGGGAGGCCTCCTCCAATGAGCAGTTCTTC. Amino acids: CASRREASSNEQFF.

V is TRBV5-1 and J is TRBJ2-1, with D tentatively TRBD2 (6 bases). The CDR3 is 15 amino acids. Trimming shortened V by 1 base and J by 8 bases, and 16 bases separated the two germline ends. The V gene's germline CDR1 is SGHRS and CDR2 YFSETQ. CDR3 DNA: TGCGCCAGCAGCTTGAAAAGACTCGGGAGTGATGAGCAGTTCTTC. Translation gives CASSLKRLGSDEQFF.

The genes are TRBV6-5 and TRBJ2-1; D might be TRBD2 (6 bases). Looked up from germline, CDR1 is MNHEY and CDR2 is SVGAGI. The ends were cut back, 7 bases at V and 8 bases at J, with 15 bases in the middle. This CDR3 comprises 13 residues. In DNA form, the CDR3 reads TGTGCCAGCACTCGGGGAGGTTCTTATGAGCAGTTCTTC. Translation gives CASTRGGSYEQFF.

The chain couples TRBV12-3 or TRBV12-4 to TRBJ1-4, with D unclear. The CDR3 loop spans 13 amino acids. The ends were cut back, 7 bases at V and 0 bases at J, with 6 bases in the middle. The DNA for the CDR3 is TGTGCCAGCACGTCCTCAACTAATGAAAAACTGTTTTTT. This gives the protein CASTSSTNEKLFF.

CDR3 coding DNA: TGTGCCAGCAGCCGAGCGGAGAGCACAGATACGCAGTATTTT. Its translation is CASSRAESTDTQYF. V gene TRBV7-8 combines with J gene TRBJ2-3, with D possibly matching TRBD2 (5 bases). Germline V CDR1 and CDR2: SGHVS, FQNEAQ. This CDR3 has 14 amino acids. Trimming stripped 5 bases from V and 0 bases from J, with 9 bases between.

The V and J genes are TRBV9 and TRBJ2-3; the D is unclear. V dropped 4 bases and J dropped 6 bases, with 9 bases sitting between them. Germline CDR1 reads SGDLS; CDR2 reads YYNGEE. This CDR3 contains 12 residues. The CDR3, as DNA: TGTGCCAGCAGCAGCTCTAGGGATACGCAGTATTTT. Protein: CASSSSRDTQYF.

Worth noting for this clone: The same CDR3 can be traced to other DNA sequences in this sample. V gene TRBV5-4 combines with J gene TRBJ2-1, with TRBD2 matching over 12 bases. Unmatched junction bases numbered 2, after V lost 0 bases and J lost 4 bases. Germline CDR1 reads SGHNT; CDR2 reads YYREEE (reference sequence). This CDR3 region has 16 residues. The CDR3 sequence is CASSLGGLAGYNEQFF. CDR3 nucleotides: TGTGCCAGCAGCTTGGGCGGACTAGCGGGATACAATGAGCAGTTCTTC.

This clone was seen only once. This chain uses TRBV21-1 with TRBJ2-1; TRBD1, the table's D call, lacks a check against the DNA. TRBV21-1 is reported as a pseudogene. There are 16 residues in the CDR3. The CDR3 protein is CASSTRDRGKYNEQFF. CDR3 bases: TGTGCCAGCAGCACCCGAGACAGGGGAAAGTACAATGAGCAGTTCTTC.

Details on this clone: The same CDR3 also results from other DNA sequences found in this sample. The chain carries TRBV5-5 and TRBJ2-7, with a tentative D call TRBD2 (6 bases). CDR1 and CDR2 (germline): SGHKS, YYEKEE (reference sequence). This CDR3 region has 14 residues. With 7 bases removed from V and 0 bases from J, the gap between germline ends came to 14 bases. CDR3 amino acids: CASSRDSLSYEQYV. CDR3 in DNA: TGTGCCAGCTCCAGGGACTCACTCTCCTACGAGCAGTACGTC.

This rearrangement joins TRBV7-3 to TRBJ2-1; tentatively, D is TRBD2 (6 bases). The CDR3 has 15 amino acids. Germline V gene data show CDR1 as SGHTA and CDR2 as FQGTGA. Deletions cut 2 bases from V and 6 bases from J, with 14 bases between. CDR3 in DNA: TGTGCCAGCAGCTTATGGGGGGACCCTCGCAATGAGCAGTTCTTC. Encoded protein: CASSLWGDPRNEQFF.

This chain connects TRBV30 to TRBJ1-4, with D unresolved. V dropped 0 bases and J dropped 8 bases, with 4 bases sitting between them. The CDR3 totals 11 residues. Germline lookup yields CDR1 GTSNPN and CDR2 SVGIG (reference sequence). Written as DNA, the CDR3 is TGTGCCTGGAGTGTACAGGAAAAACTGTTTTTT. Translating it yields CAWSVQEKLFF.

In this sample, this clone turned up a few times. DNA of the CDR3: TGTGCCGTGGGGGGCAGGGGGGCAGATACGCAGTATTTT. Its translation is CAVGGRGADTQYF. The chain links TRBV6-5 to TRBJ2-3; the D gene is possibly TRBD1 (7 bases). With 11 bases removed from V and 4 bases from J, the gap between germline ends came to 16 bases. Per the germline V gene, CDR1 is MNHEY and CDR2 is SVGAGI. The CDR3 is 13 amino acids.

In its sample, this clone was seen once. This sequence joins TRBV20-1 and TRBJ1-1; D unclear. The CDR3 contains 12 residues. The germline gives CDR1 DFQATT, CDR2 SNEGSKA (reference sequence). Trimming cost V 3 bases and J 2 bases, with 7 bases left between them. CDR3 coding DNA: TGCAGTGCTAGTATCTCTAACACTGAAGCTTTCTTT. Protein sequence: CSASISNTEAFF.

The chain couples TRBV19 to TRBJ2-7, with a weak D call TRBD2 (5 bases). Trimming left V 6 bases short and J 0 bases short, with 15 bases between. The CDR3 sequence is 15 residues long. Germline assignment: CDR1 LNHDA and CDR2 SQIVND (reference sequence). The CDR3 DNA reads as TGTGCCAGTAGACGAAGCGGAGAGGGCTCCTACGAGCAGTACTTC. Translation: CASRRSGEGSYEQYF.

CDR3 sequence (DNA): TGTGCCAGCAGCTCGGGACTAGCGGGAGTGGAAGATACGCAGTATTTT. This codes for CASSSGLAGVEDTQYF. This chain links TRBV2 with TRBJ2-3; 14 bases agree with TRBD2. Germline-derived CDR1 and CDR2 are SNHLY and FYNNEI. CDR3 length: 16 amino acids. The junction had 7 bases not matched to a gene; V was cut back by 6 bases and J by 5 bases.

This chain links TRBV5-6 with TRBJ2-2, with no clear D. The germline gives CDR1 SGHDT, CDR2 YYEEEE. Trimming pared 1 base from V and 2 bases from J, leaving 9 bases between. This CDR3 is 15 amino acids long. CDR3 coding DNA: TGTGCCAGCAGCTTGAATCCAGGCAACACCGGGGAGCTGTTTTTT. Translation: CASSLNPGNTGELFF.